The TCR beta chain described here comes from a study of beta chain features in type 1 diabetes. Study at large: Patients and healthy donors were similar in age, gender and cell yields.

V gave up 0 bases and J gave up 10 bases, with 11 bases separating them. This CDR3 is built from 13 residues. Germline V gives CDR1 LGHNA, CDR2 YSLEER. A single heparinised blood sample, averaging about 120 mL, was obtained per donor. The isolated RNA, all of it, was reverse transcribed, so expressed TCRB transcripts were what got sequenced. The method was immunoSEQ multiplex PCR; TCRdb's version includes in-frame clones alone and lacks a portion of them. The sample records about 900,000 clones, 17% being singletons. The sample holds a few counts of this clone. The TCR originated in a woman aged 18-29 years in good health. Sequencing was carried out using naive CD4+ T cells from blood. The chain has TRBV4-3 and TRBJ2-3, with a possible D match to TRBD1 (5 bases). CDR3 sequence: CASSQDQGRAQYF. The CDR3 DNA follows: TGCGCCAGCAGCCAAGATCAGGGCCGGGCGCAGTATTTT.